This T cell receptor beta chain was obtained from a study of shared clonotypes between healthy human individuals. Only in-frame clones appear in the TCRdb table, and some are missing; sequencing was by immunoSEQ multiplex PCR. The profile shows about 990,000 clones, approximately 78% of them singletons. Germline CDR1 GTSNPN, CDR2 SVGIG (reference sequence). CDR3 size: 14 residues. Unmatched junction bases numbered 4, after V lost 4 bases and J lost 2 bases. Sequences were obtained from memory CD4+ T cells from PBMCs. Regarding subset: CD45RA-negative fraction. The chain is built from TRBV30 and TRBJ1-3; TRBD1 matches 8 bases. The TCR originated in a man aged 18 to 29 in good health. Some clones in this sample may be carry-over from other donors' samples. CDR3 residues: CAWKKTGAGNTIYF. The CDR3, as DNA: TGTGCCTGGAAGAAGACAGGGGCTGGAAACACCATATATTTT.